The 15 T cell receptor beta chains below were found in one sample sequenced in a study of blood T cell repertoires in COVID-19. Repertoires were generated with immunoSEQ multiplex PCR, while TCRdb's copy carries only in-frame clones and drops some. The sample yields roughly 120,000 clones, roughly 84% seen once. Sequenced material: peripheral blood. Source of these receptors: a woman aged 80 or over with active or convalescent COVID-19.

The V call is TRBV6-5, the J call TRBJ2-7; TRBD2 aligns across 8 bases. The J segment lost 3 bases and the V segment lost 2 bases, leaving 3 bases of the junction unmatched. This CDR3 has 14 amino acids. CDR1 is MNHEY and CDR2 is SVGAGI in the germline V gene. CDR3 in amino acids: CASSYPGRGYEQYF. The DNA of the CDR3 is TGTGCCAGCAGTTACCCCGGGAGGGGCTACGAGCAGTACTTC.

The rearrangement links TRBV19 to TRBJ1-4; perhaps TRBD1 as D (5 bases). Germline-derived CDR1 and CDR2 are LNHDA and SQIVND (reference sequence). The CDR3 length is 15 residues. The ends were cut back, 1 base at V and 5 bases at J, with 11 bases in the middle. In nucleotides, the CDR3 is TGTGCCAGTAGTATAGCGGCAGGGATCAATGAAAAACTGTTTTTT. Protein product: CASSIAAGINEKLFF.

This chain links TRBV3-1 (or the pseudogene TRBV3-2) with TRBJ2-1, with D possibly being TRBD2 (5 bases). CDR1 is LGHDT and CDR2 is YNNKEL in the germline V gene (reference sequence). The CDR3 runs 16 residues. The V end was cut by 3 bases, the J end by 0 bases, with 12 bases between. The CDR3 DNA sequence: TGTGCCAGCAGCCAGGGTGGACTCGGCTCCTACAATGAGCAGTTCTTC. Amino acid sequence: CASSQGGLGSYNEQFF.

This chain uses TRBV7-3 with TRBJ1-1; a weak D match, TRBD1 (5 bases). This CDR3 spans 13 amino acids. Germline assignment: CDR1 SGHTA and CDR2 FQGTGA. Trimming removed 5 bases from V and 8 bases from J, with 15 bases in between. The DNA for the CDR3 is TGTGCCAGCAGCCCATTGGCGGGGGACGAAGCTTTCTTT. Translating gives CASSPLAGDEAFF.

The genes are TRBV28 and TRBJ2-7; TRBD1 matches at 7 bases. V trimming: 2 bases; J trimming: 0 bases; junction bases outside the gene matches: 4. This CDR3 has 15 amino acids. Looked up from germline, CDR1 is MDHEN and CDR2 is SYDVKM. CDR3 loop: CASSLESGGSYEQYF. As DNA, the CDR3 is TGTGCCAGCAGTTTAGAATCAGGGGGCTCCTACGAGCAGTACTTC.

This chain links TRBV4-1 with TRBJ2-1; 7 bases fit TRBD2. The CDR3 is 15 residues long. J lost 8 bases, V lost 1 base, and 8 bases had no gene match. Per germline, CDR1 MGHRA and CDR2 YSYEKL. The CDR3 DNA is TGCGCCAGCAGCCAAGGCGGCGGGAGTTGGTATGAGCAGTTCTTC. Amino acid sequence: CASSQGGGSWYEQFF.

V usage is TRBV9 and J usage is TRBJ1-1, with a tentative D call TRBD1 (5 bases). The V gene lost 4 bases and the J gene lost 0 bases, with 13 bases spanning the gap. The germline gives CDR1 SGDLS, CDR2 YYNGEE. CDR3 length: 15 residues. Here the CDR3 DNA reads TGTGCCAGCAGCCCGCTCGTGACAGTGAACACTGAAGCTTTCTTT. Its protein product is CASSPLVTVNTEAFF.

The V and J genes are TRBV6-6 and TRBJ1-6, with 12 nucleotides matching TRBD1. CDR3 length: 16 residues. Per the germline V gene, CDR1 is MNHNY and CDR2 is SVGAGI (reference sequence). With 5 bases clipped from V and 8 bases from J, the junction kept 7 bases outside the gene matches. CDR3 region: CASSPGTGGRDSPLHF. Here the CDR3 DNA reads TGTGCCAGCAGTCCCGGGACAGGGGGCAGAGATTCACCCCTCCACTTT.

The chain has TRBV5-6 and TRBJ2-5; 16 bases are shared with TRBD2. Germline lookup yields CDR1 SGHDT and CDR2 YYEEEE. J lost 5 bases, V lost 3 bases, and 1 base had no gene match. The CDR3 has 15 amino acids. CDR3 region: CASSSGLAGGETQYF. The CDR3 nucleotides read TGTGCCAGCAGCTCGGGACTAGCGGGAGGGGAGACCCAGTACTTC.

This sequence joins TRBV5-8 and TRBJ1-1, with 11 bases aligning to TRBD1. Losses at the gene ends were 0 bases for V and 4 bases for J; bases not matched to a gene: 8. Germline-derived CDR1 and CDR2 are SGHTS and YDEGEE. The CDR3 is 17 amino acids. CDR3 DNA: TGTGCCAGCAGCTTGGTAGTGGGACAGGGGGACCCCACTGAAGCTTTCTTT. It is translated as CASSLVVGQGDPTEAFF.

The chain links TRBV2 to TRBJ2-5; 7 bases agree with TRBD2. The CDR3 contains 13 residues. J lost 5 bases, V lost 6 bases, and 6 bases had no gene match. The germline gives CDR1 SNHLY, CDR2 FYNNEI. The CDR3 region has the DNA TGTGCCAGCAGGAGAGGGGAGGGGGAGACCCAGTACTTC. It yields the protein CASRRGEGETQYF.

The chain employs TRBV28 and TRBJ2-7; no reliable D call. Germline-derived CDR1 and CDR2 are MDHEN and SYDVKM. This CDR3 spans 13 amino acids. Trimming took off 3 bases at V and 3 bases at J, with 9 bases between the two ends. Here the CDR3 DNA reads TGTGCCAGCAGTTTGCCCCAGGTCTACGAGCAGTACTTC. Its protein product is CASSLPQVYEQYF.

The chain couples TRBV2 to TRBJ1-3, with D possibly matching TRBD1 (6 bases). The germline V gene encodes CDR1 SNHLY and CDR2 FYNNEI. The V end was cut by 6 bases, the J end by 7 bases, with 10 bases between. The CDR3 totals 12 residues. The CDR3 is CASSEDSNTIYF. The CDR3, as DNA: TGTGCCAGCAGCGAGGACAGCAACACCATATATTTT. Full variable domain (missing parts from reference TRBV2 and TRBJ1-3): EPEVTQTPSHQVTQMGQEVILRCVPISNHLYFYWYRQILGQKVEFLVSFYNNEISEKSEIFDDQFSVERPDGSNFTLKIRSTKLEDSAMYFCASSEDSNTIYFGEGSWLTVV.

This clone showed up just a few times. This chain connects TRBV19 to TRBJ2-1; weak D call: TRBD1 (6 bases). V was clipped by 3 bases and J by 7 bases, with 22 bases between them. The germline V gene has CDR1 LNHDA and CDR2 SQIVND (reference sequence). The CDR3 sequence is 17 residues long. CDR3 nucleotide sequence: TGTGCCAGTAGTATCCCCCCCGGTGGGGGCCTAAGTAATGAGCAGTTCTTC. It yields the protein CASSIPPGGGLSNEQFF.

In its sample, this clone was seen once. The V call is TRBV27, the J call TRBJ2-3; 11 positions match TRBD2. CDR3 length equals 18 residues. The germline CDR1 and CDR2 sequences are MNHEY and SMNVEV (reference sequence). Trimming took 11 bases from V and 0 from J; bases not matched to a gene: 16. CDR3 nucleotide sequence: TGTGCCCATCGGCGGTTAGCGGGAGGGATTTCTAGCACAGATACGCAGTATTTT. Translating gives CAHRRLAGGISSTDTQYF.